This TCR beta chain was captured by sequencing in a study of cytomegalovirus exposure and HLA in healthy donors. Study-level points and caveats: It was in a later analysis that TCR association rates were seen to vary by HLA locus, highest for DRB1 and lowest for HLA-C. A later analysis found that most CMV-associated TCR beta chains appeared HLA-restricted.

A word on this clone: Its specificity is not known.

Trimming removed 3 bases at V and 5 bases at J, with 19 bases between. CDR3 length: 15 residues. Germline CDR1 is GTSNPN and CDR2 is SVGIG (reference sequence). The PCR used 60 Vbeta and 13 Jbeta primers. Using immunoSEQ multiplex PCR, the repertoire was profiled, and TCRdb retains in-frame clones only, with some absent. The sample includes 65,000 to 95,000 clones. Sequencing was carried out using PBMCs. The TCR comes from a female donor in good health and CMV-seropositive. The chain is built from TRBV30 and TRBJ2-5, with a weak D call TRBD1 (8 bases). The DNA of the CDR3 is TGTGCCTGGAGCGGTTTCGACAGGGGAGGGGAGACCCAGTACTTC. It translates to CAWSGFDRGGETQYF. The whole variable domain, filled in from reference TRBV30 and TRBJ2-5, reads SQTIHQWPATLVQPVGSPLSLECTVEGTSNPNLYWYRQAAGRGLQLLFYSVGIGQISSEVPQNLSASRPQDRQFILSSKKLLLSDSGFYLCAWSGFDRGGETQYFGPGTRLLVL.